The rows below give T cell receptor beta chains drawn from one sample of a study of blood T cell repertoires in COVID-19. Profiled with immunoSEQ multiplex PCR; TCRdb holds only in-frame clones, not every one. In the table there are approximately 140,000 clones, around 86% of which are singletons. The sequenced sample consisted of peripheral blood. The receptors derive from an elderly man with acute or convalescent COVID-19. Both conserved end residues are part of each CDR3. A D gene is named only where the DNA matches it firmly.

TRBJ1-2 TRBD1 TRBV6-1 13 TGTGCCAGCAGTGAAAGAGGACAGGATGGCTACACCTTC CASSERGQDGYTF
TRBJ1-2 TRBD1 TRBV7-2 14 TGTGCCAGCAGCTTAGGGACAGGGACCTATGGCTACACCTTC CASSLGTGTYGYTF
TRBJ1-3 TRBD1 TRBV5-4 15 TGTGCCAGCAGCTTGGAGGGGGCAATGGGTAACACCATATATTTT CASSLEGAMGNTIYF
TRBJ2-1 TRBD2 TRBV5-1 13 TGCGCCAGCAGCAACCTAGCGGACAATGAGCAGTTCTTC CASSNLADNEQFF
TRBJ1-1 . TRBV30 12 TGTGCCTGGAAAGGCATGGGGGGTGAAGCTTTCTTT CAWKGMGGEAFF
TRBJ1-2 . TRBV4-1 16 TGCGCCAGCAGCCCGGCGGCGCCGTTGACCCCTTTTGGCTACACCTTC CASSPAAPLTPFGYTF
TRBJ2-2 TRBD2 TRBV24-1 16 TGTGCCACCAGTGATTGGACTAGTCCAAACACCGGGGAGCTGTTTTTT CATSDWTSPNTGELFF
TRBJ1-1 TRBD1 TRBV19 15 TGTGCCAGTGGGGACCCGGACAGGGGTGGCACTGAAGCTTTCTTT CASGDPDRGGTEAFF
TRBJ1-5 TRBD1 TRBV5-5 14 TGTGCCAGCAGCTGGGGACAGGGCGGACAGCCCCAGCATTTT CASSWGQGGQPQHF
TRBJ2-5 . TRBV27 13 TGTGCCAGCAGTTTAAGGACACAAGAGACCCAGTACTTC CASSLRTQETQYF